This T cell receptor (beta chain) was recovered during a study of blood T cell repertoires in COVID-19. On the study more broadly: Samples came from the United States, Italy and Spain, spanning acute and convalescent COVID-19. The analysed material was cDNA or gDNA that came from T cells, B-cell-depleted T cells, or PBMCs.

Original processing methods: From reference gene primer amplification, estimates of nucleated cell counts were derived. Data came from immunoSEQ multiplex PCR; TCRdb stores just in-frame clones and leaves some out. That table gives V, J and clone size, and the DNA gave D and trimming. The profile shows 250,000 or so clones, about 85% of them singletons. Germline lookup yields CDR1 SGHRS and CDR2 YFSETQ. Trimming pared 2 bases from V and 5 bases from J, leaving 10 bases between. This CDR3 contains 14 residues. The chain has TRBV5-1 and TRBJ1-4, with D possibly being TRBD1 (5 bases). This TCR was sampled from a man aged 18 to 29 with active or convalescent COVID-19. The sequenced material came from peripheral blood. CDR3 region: CASSFTGGNEKLFF. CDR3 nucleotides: TGCGCCAGCAGCTTTACCGGGGGGAATGAAAAACTGTTTTTT.